What follows are 10 T cell receptor beta chains derived from one specimen sequenced in a study of blood T cells in healthy people across ages. The use of a sample-barcoded 5' primer and a J-beta primer mix characterized a second PCR of about 7 to 12 cycles. TCRdb independently ran MiXCR on the 5' RACE reads; one entry per CDR3 protein. The table has 800,000 to 950,000 distinct CDR3 sequences, 25% to 30% seen once. The same sample was also used in a study of T cells of mothers and their children.

Sequenced: blood. These receptors were collected from a woman in her thirties or forties in good health.

This clonotype was found a few times. The rearrangement uses TRBV24-1 and TRBJ2-1, with TRBD2 matching 11 bases. Trimming took 2 bases from V and 3 from J; bases not matched to a gene: 2. The CDR3 contains 16 residues. Germline assignment: CDR1 KGHDR and CDR2 SFDVKD. In DNA form, the CDR3 reads TGTGCCACCAGTGATTCCGGGACTAGCGGCTACAATGAGCAGTTCTTC. This codes for CATSDSGTSGYNEQFF.

J is TRBJ2-7 and V is TRBV7-2; weak D call: TRBD1 (6 bases). With 1 base removed from V and 5 bases from J, the gap between germline ends came to 12 bases. The CDR3 is 14 residues long. The germline V gene encodes CDR1 SGHTA and CDR2 FQGNSA. CDR3: CASSLETGPHEQYF. Here the CDR3 DNA reads TGTGCCAGCAGCTTAGAAACAGGGCCCCACGAGCAGTACTTC.

In this sample, this clonotype turned up a few times. The V and J genes are TRBV12-3 or TRBV12-4 and TRBJ1-6; possibly TRBD1 for D (6 bases). V was pared by 5 bases and J by 7 bases, with 15 bases between. This CDR3 region has 15 residues. This CDR3 is CASSPLGRGNSPLHF. DNA for the CDR3: TGTGCCAGCAGTCCCCTGGGGAGGGGGAATTCACCCCTCCACTTT.

V is TRBV6-5 and J is TRBJ1-2; 7 positions agree with TRBD1. This CDR3 region has 15 residues. The ends lost 6 bases at V and 6 bases at J; junction bases unmatched: 13. Germline loops: CDR1 MNHEY, CDR2 SVGAGI. The CDR3 DNA follows: TGTGCCAGCAGAAAAATAATCAGGGGGTGGAATGGCTACACCTTC. This codes for CASRKIIRGWNGYTF.

The chain carries TRBV5-1 and TRBJ2-7; D remains unclear. The J call is uncertain, as TRBJ2-5 better fits the DNA end. This CDR3 region has 15 residues. Germline V gene data show CDR1 as SGHRS and CDR2 as YFSETQ. As DNA, the CDR3 is TGCGCCAGCAGCTTGGAAGGAGCTAACCTGGCGACCCAGTACTTC. Translation: CASSLEGANLATQYF.

The table lists this clonotype with many counts. The V call is TRBV2, the J call TRBJ1-2; 7 nucleotides match TRBD1. The CDR3 contains 16 residues. V gave up 2 bases and J gave up 3 bases; unmatched junction bases: 9. In germline, CDR1 is SNHLY, CDR2 FYNNEI. CDR3 DNA sequence: TGTGCCAGCAGTGAACGTCGGCAGGGGGAGGACTATGGCTACACCTTC. Amino acid sequence: CASSERRQGEDYGYTF.

This clonotype showed up just a few times. V gene TRBV28 combines with J gene TRBJ2-5; 15 positions match TRBD2. CDR3 length: 22 amino acids. V shed 5 bases and J 3 bases; nucleotides not matched to a gene: 22. Per the germline V gene, CDR1 is MDHEN and CDR2 is SYDVKM. This chain's CDR3 is CASSPSSFGGTSGGRKKETQYF. The CDR3 bases are TGTGCCAGCAGTCCATCCTCTTTTGGAGGGACTAGCGGGGGGCGGAAAAAAGAGACCCAGTACTTC.

The J gene is TRBJ2-5, the V gene TRBV7-3, with TRBD1 matching over 9 bases. The better agreement between TRBJ2-7 and the DNA end casts doubt on the J call. Germline V CDR1 and CDR2: SGHTA, FQGTGA. This CDR3 is built from 15 residues. Here the CDR3 DNA reads TGTGCCAGCAGCCTACAGGGGGCGCGTCTCTCCGAGCAGTACTTC. Protein sequence: CASSLQGARLSEQYF.

This clonotype showed up just a few times. This sequence joins TRBV7-2 and TRBJ1-4, with TRBD1 matching 8 bases. The CDR3 totals 14 residues. Trimming took 5 bases from V and 7 from J; bases not matched to a gene: 6. Germline loops: CDR1 SGHTA, CDR2 FQGNSA. The DNA for the CDR3 is TGTGCCAGCAGCATCGGACAGGGATTTGAAAAACTGTTTTTT. Its translation: CASSIGQGFEKLFF.

The sample holds a few counts of this clonotype. Since a much larger clone is just one base distant, this may be a read error. The chain links TRBV12-3 or TRBV12-4 to TRBJ2-5, with D possibly TRBD2 on 6 matching bases. V was trimmed by 5 bases and J by 2 bases, leaving 15 bases between them. The CDR3 runs to 15 residues. CDR3 sequence reads: CASSGSMGGQETQYF. CDR3 DNA sequence: TGTGCCAGCAGTGGATCCATGGGGGGACAAGAGACCCAGTACTTC.